This T cell receptor beta chain was identified in a study of ipilimumab plus nivolumab after autologous stem cell transplantation. Overall study context: Typical patient got roughly 5 ipilimumab doses and roughly eight nivolumab doses (median). The myeloma group: high-risk transplant-naive, or relapse within 3 years after first autologous transplant. Regarding the study as a whole: Per the authors, repertoire, Treg and microbiota data justify further study.

Losses at the gene ends were 3 bases for V and 2 bases for J; bases not matched to a gene: 8. The CDR3 consists of 16 residues. Germline lookup yields CDR1 SGHAT and CDR2 FQNNGV. Generated by immunoSEQ multiplex PCR, the TCRdb table keeps only in-frame clones and is missing some. This table has about 6,000 clones, approximately 90% appearing once. Ipilimumab, 1 mg/kg, started 14 to 28 days after autologous transplant. With respect to this clone: Its cognate antigen is unknown.

The material sequenced was PBMCs, taken in a trial of ipilimumab plus nivolumab as post-transplant consolidation. This TCR was recovered from a female donor with multiple myeloma. The chain recombines TRBV11-2 with TRBJ2-3; 7 positions match TRBD2. The CDR3 DNA follows: TGTGCCAGCAGCTTGGGGCTAGCGGCAGACACAGATACGCAGTATTTT. This sequence encodes CASSLGLAADTDTQYF.